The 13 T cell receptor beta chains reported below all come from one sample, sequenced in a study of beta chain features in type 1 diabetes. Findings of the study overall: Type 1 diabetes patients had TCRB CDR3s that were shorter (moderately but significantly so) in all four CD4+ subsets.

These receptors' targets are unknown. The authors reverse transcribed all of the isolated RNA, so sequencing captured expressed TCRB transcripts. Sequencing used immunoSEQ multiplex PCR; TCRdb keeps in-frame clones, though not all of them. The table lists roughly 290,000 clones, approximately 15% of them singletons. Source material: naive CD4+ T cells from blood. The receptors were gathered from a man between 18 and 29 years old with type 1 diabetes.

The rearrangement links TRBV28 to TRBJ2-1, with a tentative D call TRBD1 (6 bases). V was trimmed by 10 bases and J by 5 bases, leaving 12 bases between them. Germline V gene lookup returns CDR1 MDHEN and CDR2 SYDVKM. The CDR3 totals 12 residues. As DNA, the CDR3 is TGTGCCACCGAACAGGGCCACAATGAGCAGTTCTTC. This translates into CATEQGHNEQFF.

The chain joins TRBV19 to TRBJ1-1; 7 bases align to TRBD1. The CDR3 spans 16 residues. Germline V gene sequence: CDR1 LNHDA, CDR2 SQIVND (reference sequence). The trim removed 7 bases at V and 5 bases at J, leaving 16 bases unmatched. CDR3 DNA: TGTGCCAGTACCCGAGGGGGCGCTGAGGTGAGGACTGAAGCTTTCTTT. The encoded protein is CASTRGGAEVRTEAFF. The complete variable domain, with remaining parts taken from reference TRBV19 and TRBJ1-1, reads DGGITQSPKYLFRKEGQNVTLSCEQNLNHDAMYWYRQDPGQGLRLIYYSQIVNDFQKGDIAEGYSVSREKKESFPLTVTSAQKNPTAFYLCASTRGGAEVRTEAFFGQGTRLTVV.

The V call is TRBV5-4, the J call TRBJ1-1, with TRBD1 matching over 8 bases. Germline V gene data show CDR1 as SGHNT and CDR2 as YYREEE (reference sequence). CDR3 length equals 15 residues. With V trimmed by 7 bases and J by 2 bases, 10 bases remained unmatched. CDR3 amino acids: CASFDRGLTNTEAFF. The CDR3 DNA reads TGTGCCAGCTTCGACAGGGGACTTACCAACACTGAAGCTTTCTTT. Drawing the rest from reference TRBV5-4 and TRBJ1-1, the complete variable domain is ETGVTQSPTHLIKTRGQQVTLRCSSQSGHNTVSWYQQALGQGPQFIFQYYREEENGRGNFPPRFSGLQFPNYSSELNVNALELDDSALYLCASFDRGLTNTEAFFGQGTRLTVV.

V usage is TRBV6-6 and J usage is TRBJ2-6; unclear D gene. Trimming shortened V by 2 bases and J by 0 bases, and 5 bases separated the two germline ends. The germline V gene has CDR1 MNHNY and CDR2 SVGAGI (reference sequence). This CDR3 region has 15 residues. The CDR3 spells CASSYPFSGANVLTF. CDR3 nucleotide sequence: TGTGCCAGCAGTTACCCATTCTCTGGGGCCAACGTCCTGACTTTC.

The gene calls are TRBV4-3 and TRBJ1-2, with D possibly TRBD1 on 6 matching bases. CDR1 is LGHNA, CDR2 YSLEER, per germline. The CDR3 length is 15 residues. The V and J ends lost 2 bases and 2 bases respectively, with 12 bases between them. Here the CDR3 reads CASSQSRTENYGYTF. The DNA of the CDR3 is TGCGCCAGCAGCCAATCGAGGACAGAAAACTATGGCTACACCTTC.

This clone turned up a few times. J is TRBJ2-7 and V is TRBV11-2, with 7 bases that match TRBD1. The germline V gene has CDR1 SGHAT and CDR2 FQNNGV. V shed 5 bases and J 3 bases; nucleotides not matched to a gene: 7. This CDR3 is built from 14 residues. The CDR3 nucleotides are TGTGCCAGCAGCGCACAGGGGCGGCTCTACGAGCAGTACTTC. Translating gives CASSAQGRLYEQYF.

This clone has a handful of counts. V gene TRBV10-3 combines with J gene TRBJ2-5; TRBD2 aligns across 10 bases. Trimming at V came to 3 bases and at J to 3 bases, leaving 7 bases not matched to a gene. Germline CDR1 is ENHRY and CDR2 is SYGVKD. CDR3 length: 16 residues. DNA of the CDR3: TGTGCCATCAGTGAAAAATGGACTAGCGGCGAAGAGACCCAGTACTTC. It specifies CAISEKWTSGEETQYF.

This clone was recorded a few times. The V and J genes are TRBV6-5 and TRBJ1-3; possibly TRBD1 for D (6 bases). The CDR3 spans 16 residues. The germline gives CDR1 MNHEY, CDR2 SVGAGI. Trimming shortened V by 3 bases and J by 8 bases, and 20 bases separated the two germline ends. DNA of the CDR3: TGTGCCAGCAGTTATGACAGGCCCGGGCGAGGTGACACCATATATTTT. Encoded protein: CASSYDRPGRGDTIYF.

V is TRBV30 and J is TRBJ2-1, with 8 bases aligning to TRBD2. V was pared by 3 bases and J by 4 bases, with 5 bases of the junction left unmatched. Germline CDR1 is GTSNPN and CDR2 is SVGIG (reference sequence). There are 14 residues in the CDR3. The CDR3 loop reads CAWSSLAGYNEQFF. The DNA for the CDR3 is TGTGCCTGGAGCTCTCTAGCGGGTTACAATGAGCAGTTCTTC.

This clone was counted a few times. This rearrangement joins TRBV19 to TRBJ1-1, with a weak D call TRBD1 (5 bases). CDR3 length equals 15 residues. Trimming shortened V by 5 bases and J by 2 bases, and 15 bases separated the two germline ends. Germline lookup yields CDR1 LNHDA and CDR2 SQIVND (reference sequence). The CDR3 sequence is CASSPLWGINTEAFF. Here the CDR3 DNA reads TGTGCCAGTAGTCCCTTGTGGGGCATTAACACTGAAGCTTTCTTT.

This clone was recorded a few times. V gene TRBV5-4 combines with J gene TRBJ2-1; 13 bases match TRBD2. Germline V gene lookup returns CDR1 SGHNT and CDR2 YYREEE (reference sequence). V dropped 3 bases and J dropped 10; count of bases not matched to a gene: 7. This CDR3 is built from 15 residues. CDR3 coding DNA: TGTGCCAGCAGCTCCGGACTAGCGGGGGAGAAGGAGCAGTTCTTC. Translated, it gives CASSSGLAGEKEQFF.

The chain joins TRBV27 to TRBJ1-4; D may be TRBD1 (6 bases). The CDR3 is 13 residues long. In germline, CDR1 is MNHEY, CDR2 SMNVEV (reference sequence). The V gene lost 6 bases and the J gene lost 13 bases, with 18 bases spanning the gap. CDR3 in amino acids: CASRPQGWGVLFF. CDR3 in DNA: TGTGCCAGCAGACCACAGGGTTGGGGTGTACTGTTTTTT.

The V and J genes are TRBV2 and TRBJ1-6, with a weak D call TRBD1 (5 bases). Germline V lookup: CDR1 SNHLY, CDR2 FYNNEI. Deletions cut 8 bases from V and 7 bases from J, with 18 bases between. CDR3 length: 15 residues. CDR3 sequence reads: CASRPGGSRNSPLHF. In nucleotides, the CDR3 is TGTGCCAGCCGCCCGGGGGGATCAAGAAATTCACCCCTCCACTTT.